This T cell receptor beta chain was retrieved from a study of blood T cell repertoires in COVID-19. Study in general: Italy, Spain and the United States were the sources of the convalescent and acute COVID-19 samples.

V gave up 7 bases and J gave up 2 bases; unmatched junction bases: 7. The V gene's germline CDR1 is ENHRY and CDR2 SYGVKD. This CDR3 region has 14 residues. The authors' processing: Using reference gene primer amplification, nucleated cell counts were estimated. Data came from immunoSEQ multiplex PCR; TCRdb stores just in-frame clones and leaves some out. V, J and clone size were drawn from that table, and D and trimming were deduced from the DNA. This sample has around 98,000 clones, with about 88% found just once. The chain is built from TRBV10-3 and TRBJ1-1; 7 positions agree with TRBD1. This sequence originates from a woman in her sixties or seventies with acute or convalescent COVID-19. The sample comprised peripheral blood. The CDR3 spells CAIKGAGGNTEAFF. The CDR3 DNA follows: TGTGCCATCAAAGGCGCAGGGGGAAACACTGAAGCTTTCTTT.